The 6 T cell receptor beta chains in this list originate from one sample, sequenced in a study of cytotoxic CD8 clonotypes in ibrutinib-treated CLL. Sequenced by immunoSEQ multiplex PCR; TCRdb stores in-frame clones only, minus some. The sample records about 200,000 clones, roughly three quarters being singletons. Specimen: PBMCs, collected after 12 months of ibrutinib treatment. The receptors were sampled from a human donor with chronic lymphocytic leukemia.

This clone showed up just a few times. The J gene is TRBJ1-6, the V gene TRBV6-5, with a possible D match to TRBD1 (5 bases). CDR3 length equals 15 residues. V was trimmed by 0 bases and J by 7 bases, leaving 10 bases between them. Germline V gene sequence: CDR1 MNHEY, CDR2 SVGAGI. CDR3 coding DNA: TGTGCCAGCAGTTACTCGACAGTATCAAATTCACCCCTCCACTTT. Translating it yields CASSYSTVSNSPLHF.

As to this clone: This sample also contains other DNA sequences that code for the same CDR3. The chain has TRBV29-1 and TRBJ2-7, with 10 bases identical to TRBD1. Trimming took 1 base from V and 7 from J; bases not matched to a gene: 7. Germline CDR1 and CDR2: SQVTM and ANQGSEA. This CDR3 spans 14 amino acids. Here the CDR3 reads CSVEGRQGAVEQYF. The CDR3 DNA reads as TGCAGCGTTGAAGGGCGACAGGGGGCAGTGGAGCAGTACTTC.

CDR3 loop: CASSPGREPINEQFF. The CDR3 nucleotides are TGTGCCAGCAGCCCGGGGAGGGAACCCATCAATGAGCAGTTCTTC. The chain couples TRBV7-8 to TRBJ2-1; 7 nucleotides align to TRBD2. Germline-derived CDR1 and CDR2 are SGHVS and FQNEAQ. With 5 bases clipped from V and 6 bases from J, the junction kept 10 bases outside the gene matches. This CDR3 region has 15 residues.

The chain links TRBV25-1 to TRBJ1-1; D might be TRBD1 (6 bases). This CDR3 comprises 15 residues. Germline CDR1 reads MGHDK; CDR2 reads SYGVNS. Trimming removed 3 bases at V and 2 bases at J, with 13 bases between. In DNA form, the CDR3 reads TGTGCCAGCAGTGAGGGCAGGGGACTAAACACTGAAGCTTTCTTT. This encodes CASSEGRGLNTEAFF. Full variable domain (missing parts from reference TRBV25-1 and TRBJ1-1): EADIYQTPRYLVIGTGKKITLECSQTMGHDKMYWYQQDPGMELHLIHYSYGVNSTEKGDLSSESTVSRIRTEHFPLTLESARPSHTSQYLCASSEGRGLNTEAFFGQGTRLTVV.

This clone was counted once. The rearrangement uses TRBV2 and TRBJ2-2; D might be TRBD1 (6 bases). V was pared by 6 bases and J by 6 bases, with 11 bases between. In germline, CDR1 is SNHLY, CDR2 FYNNEI. The CDR3 is 13 amino acids. The CDR3, as DNA: TGTGCCAGCAGCCAAAGGGGGTCCGGGGAGCTGTTTTTT. The encoded protein is CASSQRGSGELFF. Looking up the rest from reference TRBV2 and TRBJ2-2 gives the full variable domain: EPEVTQTPSHQVTQMGQEVILRCVPISNHLYFYWYRQILGQKVEFLVSFYNNEISEKSEIFDDQFSVERPDGSNFTLKIRSTKLEDSAMYFCASSQRGSGELFFGEGSRLTVL.

The gene calls are TRBV4-3 and TRBJ1-2; D ambiguous. V lost 4 bases to trimming and J lost 1 base, with 10 bases between them. Per germline, CDR1 LGHNA and CDR2 YSLEER. The CDR3 is 14 amino acids. CDR3 bases: TGCGCCAGCAGCCCGGTGGCGGGTAACTATGGCTACACCTTC. Translated: CASSPVAGNYGYTF.